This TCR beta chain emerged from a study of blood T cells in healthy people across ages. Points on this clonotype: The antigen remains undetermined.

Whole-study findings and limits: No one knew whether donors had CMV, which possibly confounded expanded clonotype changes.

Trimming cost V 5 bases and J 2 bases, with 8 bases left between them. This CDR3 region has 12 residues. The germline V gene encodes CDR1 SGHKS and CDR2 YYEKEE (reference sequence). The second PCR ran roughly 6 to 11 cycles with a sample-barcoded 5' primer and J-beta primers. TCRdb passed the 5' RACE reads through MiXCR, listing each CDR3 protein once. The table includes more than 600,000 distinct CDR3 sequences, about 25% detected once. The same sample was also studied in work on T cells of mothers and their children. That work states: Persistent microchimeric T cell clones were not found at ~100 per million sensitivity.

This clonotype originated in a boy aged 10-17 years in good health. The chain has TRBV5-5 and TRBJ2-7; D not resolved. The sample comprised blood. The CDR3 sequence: CASSQETYEQYF. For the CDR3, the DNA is TGTGCCAGCAGTCAGGAAACCTACGAGCAGTACTTC.